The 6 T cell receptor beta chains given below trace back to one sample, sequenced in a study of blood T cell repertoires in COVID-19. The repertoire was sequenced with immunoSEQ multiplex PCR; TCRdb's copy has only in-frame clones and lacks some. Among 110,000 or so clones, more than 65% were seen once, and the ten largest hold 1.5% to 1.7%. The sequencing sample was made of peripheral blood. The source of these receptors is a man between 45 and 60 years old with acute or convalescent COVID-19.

The CDR3 protein is CASSPPYLDGTGELFF. CDR3 in DNA: TGTGCCAGCAGCCCCCCCTATCTAGATGGCACCGGGGAGCTGTTTTTT. The chain is built from TRBV9 and TRBJ2-2; D is uncertain. There are 16 residues in the CDR3. V was pared by 4 bases and J by 4 bases, with 17 bases between. CDR1 SGDLS and CDR2 YYNGEE come from the germline V gene.

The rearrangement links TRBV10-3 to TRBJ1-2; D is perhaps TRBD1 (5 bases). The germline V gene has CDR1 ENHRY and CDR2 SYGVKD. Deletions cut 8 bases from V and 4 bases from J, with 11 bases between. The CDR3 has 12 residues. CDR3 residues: CAIGTPIYGYTF. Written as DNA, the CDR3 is TGTGCCATCGGGACTCCCATCTATGGCTACACCTTC.

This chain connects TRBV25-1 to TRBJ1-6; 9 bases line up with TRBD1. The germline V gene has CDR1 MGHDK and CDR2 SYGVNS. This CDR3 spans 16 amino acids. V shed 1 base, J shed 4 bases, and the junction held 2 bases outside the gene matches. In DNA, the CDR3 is TGTGCCAGCAGTGAATCTGGGACAGGGTATAATTCACCCCTCCACTTT. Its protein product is CASSESGTGYNSPLHF.

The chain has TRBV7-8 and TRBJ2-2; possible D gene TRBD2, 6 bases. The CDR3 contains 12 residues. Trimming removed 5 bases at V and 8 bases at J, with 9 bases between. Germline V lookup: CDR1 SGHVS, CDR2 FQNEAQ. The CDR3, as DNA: TGTGCCAGCAGCCCGGGGGTAGGGGAGCTGTTTTTT. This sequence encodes CASSPGVGELFF.

CDR3 sequence: CASTQAGSQNYGYTF. The CDR3 bases are TGTGCCAGCACCCAGGCGGGGTCCCAGAACTATGGCTACACCTTC. This chain uses TRBV2 with TRBJ1-2; D is unresolved. This CDR3 has 15 residues. Germline V CDR1 and CDR2: SNHLY, FYNNEI. V lost 7 bases to trimming and J lost 2 bases, with 17 bases between them.

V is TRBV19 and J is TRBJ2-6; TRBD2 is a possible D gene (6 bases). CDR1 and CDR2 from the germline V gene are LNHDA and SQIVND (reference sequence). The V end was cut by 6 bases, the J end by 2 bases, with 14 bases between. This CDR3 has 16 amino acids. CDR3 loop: CASSPSRGTGANVLTF. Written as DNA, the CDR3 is TGTGCCAGTAGCCCATCCCGGGGGACTGGGGCCAACGTCCTGACTTTC.